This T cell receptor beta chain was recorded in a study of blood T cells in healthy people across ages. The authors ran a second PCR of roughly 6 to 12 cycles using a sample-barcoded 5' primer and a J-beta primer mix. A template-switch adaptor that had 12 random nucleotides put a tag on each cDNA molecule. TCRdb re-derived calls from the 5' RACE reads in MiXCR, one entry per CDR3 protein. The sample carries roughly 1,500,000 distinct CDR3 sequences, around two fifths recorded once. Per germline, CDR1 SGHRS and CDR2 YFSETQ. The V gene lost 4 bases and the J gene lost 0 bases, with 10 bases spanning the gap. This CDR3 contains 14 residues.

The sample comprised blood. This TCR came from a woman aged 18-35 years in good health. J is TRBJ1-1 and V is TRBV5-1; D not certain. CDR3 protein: CASSPVPLNTEAFF. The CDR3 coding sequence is TGCGCCAGCAGCCCCGTCCCCCTGAACACTGAAGCTTTCTTT.